The 30 T cell receptor beta chains below all came from one sample that was sequenced in a study of blood T cell repertoires in COVID-19. Sequenced by immunoSEQ multiplex PCR; TCRdb stores in-frame clones only, minus some. This sample has some 370,000 clones, with around four fifths found just once. Sequenced material: PBMCs or T cells enriched from blood (not recorded which). The receptor set was obtained from a woman in her fifties or sixties who had recovered from COVID-19.

This chain connects TRBV4-2 to TRBJ2-3; perhaps TRBD1 as D (6 bases). Between the trimmed V and J ends, which lost 0 bases and 4 bases, there was a span of 14 bases. The CDR3 runs 16 residues. Germline V gene lookup returns CDR1 LGHNA and CDR2 YNFKEQ. The CDR3 spells CASSQDRGFLADTQYF. The CDR3 coding sequence is TGTGCCAGCAGCCAAGACAGGGGATTCTTAGCAGATACGCAGTATTTT.

The chain couples TRBV6-5 to TRBJ1-6; D is uncertain. Per germline, CDR1 MNHEY and CDR2 SVGAGI. The CDR3 is 14 amino acids. The V gene lost 5 bases and the J gene lost 7 bases, with 12 bases spanning the gap. CDR3 residues: CASSPLRFNSPLHF. CDR3 coding DNA: TGTGCCAGCAGTCCCTTGCGATTCAATTCACCCCTCCACTTT.

There are a few counts of this clone. The chain is built from TRBV6-8 and TRBJ1-1, with TRBD1 as a possible D gene (5 bases). Trimming left V 4 bases short and J 1 base short, with 19 bases between. The germline V gene has CDR1 MNHGY and CDR2 SAAAGT. The CDR3 is 17 residues long. The CDR3 nucleotides are TGTGCCAGCAGTTCCCCCCCTCGGGACTCCTCGAACACTGAAGCTTTCTTT. Translating it yields CASSSPPRDSSNTEAFF.

The V and J genes are TRBV7-2 and TRBJ2-7; D is uncertain. The CDR3 is 11 amino acids. V dropped 2 bases and J dropped 4 bases, with 3 bases sitting between them. Germline V gene sequence: CDR1 SGHTA, CDR2 FQGNSA. The DNA of the CDR3 is TGTGCCAGCAGCTTACATTACGAGCAGTACTTC. This translates into CASSLHYEQYF.

The gene calls are TRBV12-3 or TRBV12-4 and TRBJ1-2; D is unresolved. V shed 3 bases and J shed 5 bases, with 10 bases lying between them. This CDR3 region has 13 residues. The CDR3 nucleotides are TGTGCCAGCAGTTTTGATATAGAATATGGCTACACCTTC. It specifies CASSFDIEYGYTF.

This sequence joins TRBV19 and TRBJ1-2, with D uncertain. This CDR3 contains 13 residues. Between the trimmed V and J ends, which lost 1 base and 8 bases, there was a span of 11 bases. Germline CDR1 reads LNHDA; CDR2 reads SQIVND (reference sequence). The CDR3 region has the DNA TGTGCCAGTAGTATAGTAGCCGGGTCCGGCTACACCTTC. Translation gives CASSIVAGSGYTF.

This chain joins TRBV5-8 and TRBJ1-5, with TRBD1 identical over 7 bases. The CDR3 spans 18 residues. The V segment lost 4 bases and the J segment 0 bases; nucleotides outside the gene matches: 13. Per the germline V gene, CDR1 is SGHTS and CDR2 is YDEGEE. This chain's CDR3 is CASSPIRTGTVSNQPQHF. The CDR3 nucleotides are TGTGCCAGCAGCCCTATTAGAACCGGGACAGTTAGCAATCAGCCCCAGCATTTT.

The chain links TRBV5-1 to TRBJ2-3; perhaps TRBD1 as D (5 bases). The CDR3 has 15 residues. Deletions cut 7 bases from V and 3 bases from J, with 18 bases between. Germline lookup yields CDR1 SGHRS and CDR2 YFSETQ. The CDR3 here is CASRSGWRLTDTQYF. The CDR3 DNA sequence: TGCGCCAGCCGTTCAGGGTGGCGGTTGACAGATACGCAGTATTTT.

The genes are TRBV30 and TRBJ1-3; D is perhaps TRBD1 (6 bases). The germline gives CDR1 GTSNPN, CDR2 SVGIG (reference sequence). The CDR3 totals 15 residues. V shed 2 bases and J shed 2 bases, with 13 bases lying between them. CDR3 bases: TGTGCCTGGAGTAGGGCCAGGGGAGCTGGAAACACCATATATTTT. Translated, it gives CAWSRARGAGNTIYF.

This clone was seen once. The chain uses TRBV7-9 and TRBJ2-3; no clear D gene. V lost 1 base to trimming and J lost 5 bases, with 7 bases between them. The CDR3 consists of 13 residues. CDR1 is SEHNR and CDR2 is FQNEAQ in the germline V gene (reference sequence). The CDR3 DNA is TGTGCCAGCAGCTTAGTCCAGAAAGATACGCAGTATTTT. Amino acid sequence: CASSLVQKDTQYF.

V and J are TRBV6-5 and TRBJ1-5; possible D gene TRBD1, 5 bases. The CDR3 has 14 residues. The V end lost 5 bases, the J end lost 11 bases, and 19 bases lay between the germline ends. Germline lookup yields CDR1 MNHEY and CDR2 SVGAGI. The CDR3 reads CASSPGGTDLAQHF. CDR3 in DNA: TGTGCCAGCAGTCCCGGGGGGACGGATCTCGCCCAGCATTTT.

V is TRBV11-3 and J is TRBJ2-2; 10 nucleotides match TRBD1. The CDR3 consists of 16 residues. The V and J ends lost 7 bases and 3 bases, in that order; junction bases with no gene match: 8. CDR1 is SGHNT, CDR2 YENEEA, per germline. The CDR3 loop is CASKATGGRDTGELFF. The CDR3 nucleotides are TGTGCCAGCAAAGCGACAGGGGGCCGCGACACCGGGGAGCTGTTTTTT.

The sample holds a few counts of this clone. The genes are TRBV27 and TRBJ2-1; the match to TRBD2 covers 8 bases. V lost 2 bases to trimming and J lost 3 bases; unmatched junction nucleotides: 12. CDR1 MNHEY and CDR2 SMNVEV come from the germline V gene (reference sequence). The CDR3 runs 18 residues. The CDR3 coding sequence is TGTGCCAGCAGTTTAGCGGGGGGCAACTTTCCCCACTACAATGAGCAGTTCTTC. It yields the protein CASSLAGGNFPHYNEQFF.

CDR3 in DNA: TGTGCCAGCAGCTTTGGGGAGGGGGACCACTATGGCTACACCTTC. The encoded protein is CASSFGEGDHYGYTF. The chain joins TRBV5-4 to TRBJ1-2, with D tentatively TRBD1 (6 bases). With 2 bases removed from V and 3 bases from J, the gap between germline ends came to 14 bases. In germline, CDR1 is SGHNT, CDR2 YYREEE (reference sequence). This CDR3 region has 15 residues.

This chain links TRBV5-1 with TRBJ2-5; possible D gene TRBD1, 6 bases. From germline, CDR1 is SGHRS and CDR2 YFSETQ. CDR3 length: 15 residues. V was trimmed by 4 bases and J by 2 bases, leaving 15 bases between them. The CDR3 is CASSGLPGTQETQYF. The CDR3 DNA reads as TGCGCCAGCAGCGGACTTCCGGGGACACAAGAGACCCAGTACTTC.

The CDR3 nucleotides are TGTGCCAGCAGCGTGCGGACAGGGGCCACCGGGGAGCTGTTTTTT. It translates to CASSVRTGATGELFF. The chain couples TRBV9 to TRBJ2-2; 9 bases match TRBD1. Germline V gives CDR1 SGDLS, CDR2 YYNGEE. After removal of 2 bases from V and 4 bases from J, the junction contained 3 bases not matched to a gene. The CDR3 contains 15 residues.

This chain joins TRBV7-2 and TRBJ2-3; D gene ambiguous. This CDR3 has 14 residues. Germline assignment: CDR1 SGHTA and CDR2 FQGNSA. Between the trimmed V and J ends, which lost 9 bases and 6 bases, there was a span of 19 bases. CDR3 sequence: CASAYVIGLDTQYF. CDR3 nucleotides: TGTGCCAGTGCTTATGTAATCGGTCTGGATACGCAGTATTTT.

The chain is built from TRBV5-8 and TRBJ2-7; weak D call: TRBD1 (6 bases). The CDR3 contains 13 residues. Deletions cut 5 bases from V and 5 bases from J, with 14 bases between. CDR1 is SGHTS, CDR2 YDEGEE, per germline. The CDR3 sequence is CASRPGHLNEQYF. CDR3 DNA: TGTGCCAGCAGGCCGGGACACCTTAACGAGCAGTACTTC.

The chain carries TRBV29-1 and TRBJ2-1, with D maybe TRBD2 (5 bases). Trimming took 3 bases from V and 10 from J, leaving 25 bases between them. The germline V gene encodes CDR1 SQVTM and CDR2 ANQGSEA. The CDR3 is 16 residues long. Here the CDR3 DNA reads TGCAGCGTTGAGCTTATCCTCCCGGGAAAACTCGGGGAGCAGTTCTTC. Translating it yields CSVELILPGKLGEQFF.

The rearrangement uses TRBV27 and TRBJ2-2; 11 bases align to TRBD2. The CDR3 length is 20 residues. J gave up 8 bases and V 2 bases, and 19 bases lay outside the gene matches. Germline CDR1 MNHEY, CDR2 SMNVEV (reference sequence). The CDR3 DNA is TGTGCCAGCAGTTTAGGTCGTCTAGCGGGAGGTCGAGGTAGACCGGGGGAGCTGTTTTTT. It codes for CASSLGRLAGGRGRPGELFF.

The chain recombines TRBV7-2 with TRBJ2-7, with D possibly matching TRBD1 (5 bases). Germline CDR1 and CDR2: SGHTA and FQGNSA. V was pared by 1 base and J by 2 bases, with 9 bases between. This CDR3 region has 14 residues. CDR3 sequence (DNA): TGTGCCAGCAGCTTAGAAGGGGTCGCCTACGAGCAGTACTTC. Protein: CASSLEGVAYEQYF.

J is TRBJ2-1 and V is TRBV3-1 (or the pseudogene TRBV3-2); 14 bases line up with TRBD2. The CDR3 runs to 16 residues. J gave up 9 bases and V 0 bases, and 4 bases lay outside the gene matches. From germline, CDR1 is LGHDT and CDR2 YNNKEL (reference sequence). This CDR3 is CASSQDGTSGRGEQFF. DNA for the CDR3: TGTGCCAGCAGCCAAGACGGGACTAGCGGGAGAGGTGAGCAGTTCTTC.

V usage is TRBV9 and J usage is TRBJ2-1; 8 bases line up with TRBD2. Trimming at V came to 6 bases and at J to 9 bases, leaving 11 bases not matched to a gene. The CDR3 runs 14 residues. CDR1 and CDR2 (germline): SGDLS, YYNGEE. The CDR3 loop is CASTPQRELGEQFF. In DNA form, the CDR3 reads TGTGCCAGCACCCCCCAGCGGGAGCTGGGTGAGCAGTTCTTC.

A single count supports this clone. The chain joins TRBV30 to TRBJ2-7, with D tentatively TRBD1 (5 bases). CDR3 length: 12 amino acids. With 5 bases removed from V and 4 bases from J, the gap between germline ends came to 12 bases. Germline lookup yields CDR1 GTSNPN and CDR2 SVGIG (reference sequence). CDR3 sequence reads: CAWGPDRYEQYF. The CDR3 DNA sequence: TGTGCCTGGGGACCCGACAGATACGAGCAGTACTTC.

This sequence joins TRBV27 and TRBJ2-2; D is perhaps TRBD2 (6 bases). Germline CDR1 MNHEY, CDR2 SMNVEV (reference sequence). This CDR3 has 17 residues. V lost 5 bases and J 5 bases, leaving 21 bases between the germline ends. This CDR3 is CASSITQTGLKTGELFF. CDR3 nucleotides: TGTGCCAGCAGTATCACGCAAACGGGACTTAAGACCGGGGAGCTGTTTTTT.

The rearrangement links TRBV5-4 to TRBJ2-7; TRBD1 agrees at 9 bases. This CDR3 is built from 14 residues. Germline V gives CDR1 SGHNT, CDR2 YYREEE (reference sequence). Trimming removed 4 bases from V and 6 bases from J; junction bases left unmatched: 8. CDR3 sequence (DNA): TGTGCCAGCAGCCAGCCGGGACAGGGAACCGAGCAGTACTTC. It encodes CASSQPGQGTEQYF.

The genes are TRBV7-3 and TRBJ2-7; TRBD2 matches at 14 bases. CDR3 size: 16 residues. Looked up from germline, CDR1 is SGHTA and CDR2 is FQGTGA. Trimming cost V 5 bases and J 0 bases; bases outside gene matches: 3. The CDR3, as DNA: TGTGCCAGCAGCCGCGGACTAGCGGGGGGCTCCTACGAGCAGTACTTC. The encoded protein is CASSRGLAGGSYEQYF.

This clone has only a few counts. The chain employs TRBV19 and TRBJ1-2; no firm D call. The germline V gene encodes CDR1 LNHDA and CDR2 SQIVND (reference sequence). V was shortened by 3 bases and J by 3 bases, with 8 bases between the two germline ends. This CDR3 region has 13 residues. The CDR3 spells CASSIVRDYGYTF. In DNA, the CDR3 is TGTGCCAGTAGTATTGTACGCGACTATGGCTACACCTTC.

The V gene is TRBV13, the J gene TRBJ1-1; the match to TRBD1 covers 8 bases. Trimming at V came to 2 bases and at J to 4 bases, leaving 3 bases not matched to a gene. CDR3 size: 14 residues. The germline CDR1 and CDR2 sequences are PRHDT and FYEKMQ (reference sequence). CDR3 sequence reads: CASSLSRGLTEAFF. The CDR3 DNA reads as TGTGCCAGCAGCTTAAGCAGGGGGCTCACTGAAGCTTTCTTT.

This chain joins TRBV27 and TRBJ1-2, with a possible D match to TRBD1 (6 bases). Trimming cost V 7 bases and J 3 bases, with 15 bases left between them. The CDR3 is made up of 14 amino acids. Per germline, CDR1 MNHEY and CDR2 SMNVEV (reference sequence). The CDR3, as DNA: TGTGCCAGCAACGAGGGACACCCCTACTATGGCTACACCTTC. Its protein product is CASNEGHPYYGYTF.